This is a list of T cell receptor beta chains from one sample in a study of beta chain features in type 1 diabetes. Clones were sequenced by immunoSEQ multiplex PCR, and TCRdb holds only the in-frame ones, with some missing. The sample carries 52,000 or so clones, around 50% recorded once. Sequences were obtained from Tregs from blood. The source is a middle-aged woman with type 1 diabetes. Each CDR3 is given with its conserved first and last residue. The D gene is left open where the match is weak. Where a row states a size, it is once, few, many or the class of an expanded clone; other rows omit it.

d_call j_call clone_size v_call cdr3_nt cdr3_aa
- TRBJ2-3 - TRBV18 TGTGCCAGCTCAGGGGCCCGCACAGATACGCAGTATTTT CASSGARTDTQYF
- TRBJ1-2 - TRBV7-2 TGTGCCAGCAGCTGGGACTCCTATGGCTACACCTTC CASSWDSYGYTF
- TRBJ2-3 few TRBV27 TGTGCCAGCAGTTTATCCAGACTCGGAGATACGCAGTATTTT CASSLSRLGDTQYF
- TRBJ2-5 - TRBV5-1 TGCGCCAGCAGCTTGGCACGGGAAGAGACCCAGTACTTC CASSLAREETQYF
- TRBJ1-1 - TRBV27 TGTGCCAGCAGCAAAGGACAGAACACTGAAGCTTTCTTT CASSKGQNTEAFF
- TRBJ2-7 - TRBV6-5 TGTGCCAGCAGCCGAGGAGAAACCTACGAGCAGTACTTC CASSRGETYEQYF
- TRBJ1-5 - TRBV28 TGTGCCAGCAGTTTAACCCCTATCCAGCCCCAGCATTTT CASSLTPIQPQHF
- TRBJ2-7 - TRBV28 TGTGCCAGCAGTTTTCACGGCTACGAGCAGTACTTC CASSFHGYEQYF
TRBD2 TRBJ2-1 - TRBV5-1 TGCGCCAGCAGCTTGGGCCTAGCGGCAACCCAGGTGTTCTTC CASSLGLAATQVFF
- TRBJ1-5 - TRBV7-2 TGTGCCAGCAGCTTAAGGAGAGGGGGTCAGCCCCAGCATTTT CASSLRRGGQPQHF
TRBD1 TRBJ1-2 medium-sized TRBV7-9 TGTGCCAGCAGCCCAGGGACAGCCTCTAACTATGGCTACACCTTC CASSPGTASNYGYTF
- TRBJ2-2 - TRBV28 TGTGCCAGCAGTTTACGGGGTTTTGCTGGCGCCGGGGAGCTGTTTTTT CASSLRGFAGAGELFF
- TRBJ1-1 - TRBV9 TGTGCCAGCAGCGCACCTTCAGCGAACTTGAACACTGAAGCTTTCTTT CASSAPSANLNTEAFF
- TRBJ1-2 few TRBV20-1 TGCAGTGCTATTGCCACTCTCGGCTACACCTTC CSAIATLGYTF
TRBD2 TRBJ2-7 - TRBV7-9 TGTGCCAGCATCTATGGGACTAGCGGGAGTTCCGAGCAGTACTTC CASIYGTSGSSEQYF
- TRBJ2-3 - TRBV2 TGTGCCAGCAGTCGCGGGGGCCTAAGCACAGATACGCAGTATTTT CASSRGGLSTDTQYF